This T cell receptor (beta chain) was captured in a study of blood T cell repertoires in COVID-19. Study background: T cells, B-cell-depleted T cells, or PBMCs provided the cDNA or gDNA that served as material.

During active infection, Seattle patients enrolled and were then monitored through disease. The germline CDR1 and CDR2 sequences are LGHNA and YNFKEQ. The CDR3 is made up of 14 amino acids. The germline V and J ends were trimmed by 0 bases and 10 bases, with 10 bases remaining between them. Original methodology: From reference gene primer amplification, estimates of nucleated cell counts were derived. Profiling relied on immunoSEQ multiplex PCR, and the TCRdb table lists in-frame clones only, not all of them. D and trimming were read from the DNA, whereas the V and J calls and clone size are those reported in that table. The sample includes 130,000 or so clones, approximately 90% of them seen just once.

The rearrangement joins TRBV4-2 to TRBJ1-6; D may be TRBD1 (5 bases). Sequences were obtained from peripheral blood. This TCR was recovered from a man aged 55 to 70 with COVID-19, enrolled during active disease. This CDR3 is CASSQDRGKSPLHF. The DNA for the CDR3 is TGTGCCAGCAGCCAAGATCGGGGGAAATCACCCCTCCACTTT.